These 10 T cell receptor beta chains came from one sample sequenced in a study of metastatic and nonmetastatic thyroid tumors. Every patient underwent thyroid surgery untreated. TCRdb reprocessed the PCR reads via MiXCR. The data hold approximately 30,000 clones, with 7% to 9% observed a single time. Sequencing was performed on blood. All receptors derive from a female donor with papillary thyroid cancer or a benign thyroid nodule (not recorded which). Some clones in this sample may be carry-over from other donors' samples.

This clone was counted at least ten times. The chain recombines TRBV5-1 with TRBJ2-3; TRBD2 is a possible D gene (5 bases). This CDR3 is 12 amino acids long. V lost 7 bases to trimming and J lost 4 bases, with 10 bases between them. Germline V lookup: CDR1 SGHRS, CDR2 YFSETQ. The CDR3: CASCRDADTQYF. DNA of the CDR3: TGCGCCAGCTGTCGGGATGCAGATACGCAGTATTTT.

This clone showed up many times. The sample holds other DNA sequences that translate to the same CDR3. CDR3 in DNA: TGCAGTGCTAGCCCGGCCTCAGCGCGTGGGGCAGATACGCAGTATTTT. Protein: CSASPASARGADTQYF. The gene calls are TRBV20-1 and TRBJ2-3; D gene ambiguous. Trimming shortened V by 3 bases and J by 4 bases, and 20 bases separated the two germline ends. Germline V gene data show CDR1 as DFQATT and CDR2 as SNEGSKA (reference sequence). This CDR3 contains 16 residues.

This clone was seen ten or more times. CDR3 nucleotides: TGTGCCAGCAGTTTTTTTGGGACAGGGGGTAATGAGCAGTTCTTC. Encoded protein: CASSFFGTGGNEQFF. This chain connects TRBV28 to TRBJ2-1; 11 nucleotides line up with TRBD1. Germline V CDR1 and CDR2: MDHEN, SYDVKM. The CDR3 sequence is 15 residues long. The J segment lost 7 bases and the V segment lost 3 bases, leaving 5 bases of the junction unmatched.

The sample holds many counts of this clone. This chain connects TRBV14 to TRBJ2-6, with 7 bases that match TRBD1. The CDR3 is made up of 18 amino acids. From germline, CDR1 is SGHDN and CDR2 FVKESK. J lost 4 bases, V lost 1 base, and 10 bases had no gene match. CDR3 protein: CASSQGGRKGAGANVLTF. The CDR3 bases are TGTGCCAGCAGCCAAGGAGGCAGAAAGGGGGCCGGGGCCAACGTCCTGACTTTC.

This clone occurred many times. The chain links TRBV20-1 to TRBJ2-1; unclear D gene. The germline V gene encodes CDR1 DFQATT and CDR2 SNEGSKA (reference sequence). Trimming stripped 6 bases from V and 7 bases from J, with 22 bases between. There are 15 residues in the CDR3. CDR3 sequence reads: CSAPSRYTRNNEQFF. CDR3 in DNA: TGCAGTGCCCCTTCCAGGTATACTCGTAATAATGAGCAGTTCTTC.

Comments on this clone: This may be a read error, as it is one base from a much larger clone. The chain uses TRBV20-1 and TRBJ1-1; D may be TRBD1 (6 bases). The CDR3 runs to 15 residues. Germline-derived CDR1 and CDR2 are DFQATT and SNEGSKA (reference sequence). V shed 0 bases and J shed 3 bases, with 14 bases lying between them. The chain's CDR3 is CSAREQTGQHTEAFF. In DNA, the CDR3 is TGCAGTGCTAGAGAACAGACAGGTCAGCACACTGAAGCTTTCTTT.

This clone was detected ten times or more. The chain links TRBV19 to TRBJ1-5; D not certain. Per the germline V gene, CDR1 is LNHDA and CDR2 is SQIVND (reference sequence). CDR3 length: 17 residues. With 3 bases removed from V and 3 bases from J, the gap between germline ends came to 18 bases. CDR3: CASSMTKKGRFNQPQHF. In DNA form, the CDR3 reads TGTGCCAGTAGTATGACTAAGAAAGGACGGTTCAATCAGCCCCAGCATTTT.

CDR3 sequence reads: CASSPGWTSGSVEYNEQFF. The CDR3 DNA sequence: TGTGCCAGCAGCCCAGGTTGGACTAGCGGGAGCGTGGAGTACAATGAGCAGTTCTTC. The V call is TRBV11-2, the J call TRBJ2-1; 13 bases agree with TRBD2. CDR3 length: 19 amino acids. The junction had 14 bases not matched to a gene; V was cut back by 5 bases and J by 4 bases. Germline assignment: CDR1 SGHAT and CDR2 FQNNGV.

This clone has a count of ten or more. The V call is TRBV20-1, the J call TRBJ1-2; 8 bases agree with TRBD1. The germline V gene encodes CDR1 DFQATT and CDR2 SNEGSKA (reference sequence). V shed 3 bases and J 4 bases; nucleotides not matched to a gene: 10. The CDR3 extends over 15 amino acids. The CDR3 DNA follows: TGCAGTGCTAGCTTGACAGGGGTTGTTAGCTATGGCTACACCTTC. This translates into CSASLTGVVSYGYTF.

A word on this clone: Given a much more abundant clone one base away, this may be a read error. Other nucleotide sequences in the sample specify the same CDR3. V and J are TRBV29-1 and TRBJ2-3, with TRBD2 matching 16 bases. Germline V CDR1 and CDR2: SQVTM, ANQGSEA. This CDR3 contains 18 residues. V shed 1 base, J shed 1 base, and the junction held 5 bases outside the gene matches. This CDR3 is CSVEGSGTSGRGTDTQYF. The CDR3 bases are TGCAGCGTTGAAGGTTCAGGGACTAGCGGGAGGGGCACAGATACGCAGTATTTT.